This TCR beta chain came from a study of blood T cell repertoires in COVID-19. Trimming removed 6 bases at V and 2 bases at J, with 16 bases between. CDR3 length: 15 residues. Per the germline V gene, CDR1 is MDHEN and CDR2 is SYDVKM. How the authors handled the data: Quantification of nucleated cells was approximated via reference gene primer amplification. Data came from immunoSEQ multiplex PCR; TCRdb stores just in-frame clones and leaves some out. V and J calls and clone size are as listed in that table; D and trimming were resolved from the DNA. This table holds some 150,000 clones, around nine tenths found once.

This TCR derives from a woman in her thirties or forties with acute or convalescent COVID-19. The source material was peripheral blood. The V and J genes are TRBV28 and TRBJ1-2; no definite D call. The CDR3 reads CASRHLPWQNYGYTF. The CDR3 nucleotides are TGTGCCAGCAGACACCTCCCGTGGCAGAACTATGGCTACACCTTC.